The source of this TCR beta chain is a study of shared clonotypes between healthy human individuals. Study context: The people who gave samples were two women and three men aged 18 to 49. CD8 memory received one plate per donor, CD8 naive two, CD4 memory three and CD4 naive three. Study conclusions and caveats: A few donors held about 5% of naive CD4 clonotypes in common.

The count of this clone is one. Its antigen remains unidentified. Libraries were prepared by immunoSEQ multiplex PCR; TCRdb keeps only in-frame clonotypes and omits some of them. The top ten clones hold less than 0.55% of a sample with about 1.5 million clones, around 98% of them seen once. CD45RA-negative memory and CD45RA+ naive subsets were split from the CD4+ cells. CDR1 is SGHTA and CDR2 is FQGNSA in the germline V gene. V was pared by 3 bases and J by 3 bases, with 12 bases between. The CDR3 length is 15 residues. This sequence joins TRBV7-2 and TRBJ2-1; perhaps TRBD2 as D (5 bases). Material: naive CD4+ T cells sorted from blood. Noted subset: CD45RA+ positively selected. The source is a man younger than 40 in good health. The CDR3 region is CASSFRGQRYNEQFF. DNA of the CDR3: TGTGCCAGCAGCTTTCGCGGGCAGCGCTACAATGAGCAGTTCTTC.